Included here is one T cell receptor (beta chain) sequence, with context. This clonotype was counted between two and nine times. The antigen this receptor binds is unknown. No base quality values were provided; no much bigger clone lies one nucleotide off. These data come from a study of identical twins (dated by TCRdb to about 2016). In terms of the full investigation: To test whether fetal clonotypes persist, this study deep-sequenced TCR alpha and beta repertoires from monozygotic twins, from unrelated adults of various ages, and from cord blood. To rule out contamination, replicate twin experiments were performed at different times with different library preparation protocols. Overall results and qualifications from the work: Fewer insertions were carried by abundant cord blood beta clonotypes, a similar but weaker trend appeared in young adult naive repertoires, and no such trend appeared in memory repertoires. Invariant T cells such as MAIT and iNKT could partly confound zero-insertion analyses, although diverse VJ usage argued against such confounding for most clonotypes. Out-of-frame TCR alpha sharing in monozygotic twins was systematically underestimated by recombination models, whereas sharing between unrelated individuals was in agreement with the recombination models. In beta out-of-frame sequences, excess twin sharing was weaker, because having fewer shared sequences lowered the signal-to-noise ratio. Because the same donors could not be followed over many years, the conclusions relied on cross-sectional statistical analysis. Compared with coincidental sharing between unrelated individuals, an excess of low generation-probability sequences was observed among out-of-frame TCR alpha sequences shared between twins.

Only healthy Caucasian donors were included. The library was prepared using 5' RACE. This sample was sequenced with an Illumina HiSeq 2000. A universal primer binding site was introduced by template switching, and a unique molecular identifier was present in the final cDNA, enabling accurate counting of TCR cDNA molecules. First-strand cDNA for TCR alpha and beta chains was synthesized from specific primers in the conserved constant-segment region. To control for contamination, every cDNA library carried two barcodes: a SMART-Mk sample barcode plus Illumina barcodes. Two successive PCR steps introduced TruSeq adapter sequences along with Illumina sample barcodes. TCR alpha and beta cDNA libraries were sequenced on the Illumina HiSeq platform with custom primers. Per the original workflow: MiGEC processed the raw reads to extract unique molecular identifiers, while MiXCR was used to determine the CDR3 positions. For each individual, recombination models were inferred using an EM algorithm with the repgenHMM and IGoR tools. Shared clonotype analysis was performed with the tcR package in R, normalizing sharing by the product of cloneset sizes. To study raw recombination free of thymic and clonal selection effects, out-of-frame nonproductive sequences were analyzed. TCRdb trimmed public reads at Q25 via fastp, called clones via MiXCR and kept in-frame beta chains. Here each entry gathers all rows of one CDR3 protein and keeps the most common genes and DNA. These V and J calls derive from TCRdb rather than the authors' analysis. The sample table contains approximately 1.8 million distinct CDR3 sequences; only one count was recorded for roughly 35% of them. The ten largest account for about 0.3% of the sample.

From the cysteine through the phenylalanine, the CDR3 covers 15 amino acids. Of all the DNA, just the CDR3 is kept, 45 bases in frame from base 1. Between the V and J ends, shortened by 0 bases and 8 bases respectively, the junction contains 15 bases. Reading the germline V gene (reference sequence) gives CDR1 SGHKS and CDR2 YYEKEE. The receptor chain draws on TRBV5-5 and TRBJ2-1; the D region is possibly TRBD1 or TRBD2, each matching across 5 bases. The receptor was derived from a newborn girl in good health. Material for sequencing was cord blood. The nucleotide sequence is given as TGTGCCAGCAGCTTGGCCGGGGCGGCCTGGGATGAGCAGTTCTTC. This translates into CASSLAGAAWDEQFF.